This TCR beta chain was retrieved from a study of post-analysis software for immune sequencing data. About this clonotype: The antigen is unknown.

cDNA libraries for TCR beta contained unique molecular identifiers. A single record per CDR3 protein comes from TCRdb applying MiXCR to the PCR reads. The sample lists about 820,000 distinct CDR3 sequences; approximately 57% were seen once. Study-level points and caveats: About 5 TRBV segments (TRBV5-6, TRBV5-1 and TRBV20-1 among them) occurred more frequently in patients than in controls.

The CDR3 consists of 11 residues. V was pared by 3 bases and J by 10 bases, with 10 bases between. CDR1 is SQVTM, CDR2 ANQGSEA, per germline. Input material: blood. The genes are TRBV29-1 and TRBJ2-1; tentative D call: TRBD2 (6 bases). The clonotype originates from a girl aged 10 to 17 with multiple sclerosis. The CDR3 coding sequence is TGCAGCGTTGACCTAGCGTACGAGCAGTTCTTC. Its protein is CSVDLAYEQFF.